The T cell receptor (beta chain) described here comes from a study of T cell repertoires in cytomegalovirus infection. In the case of this clonotype: Antigen: not known.

TCRdb re-called the reads with MiXCR, one entry per CDR3 protein. This repertoire shows about 130,000 distinct CDR3 sequences, under 30% found once; its top ten account for 34%. V was cut by 3 bases and J by 7 bases, with 23 bases left in between. In germline, CDR1 is KGHDR, CDR2 SFDVKD. There are 17 residues in the CDR3. V is TRBV24-1 and J is TRBJ1-1; tentatively, D is TRBD1 (5 bases). Sequencing was performed on PBMCs, sequenced either directly or after in vitro stimulation (not recorded which). The origin of this receptor is a human donor in good health (CMV status not recorded). Some clones in this sample may be carry-over from other donors' samples. The CDR3 loop reads CATSDPGQAHNALEAFF. The CDR3 DNA reads as TGTGCCACCAGTGATCCAGGACAAGCACATAACGCCCTTGAAGCTTTCTTT.